This T cell receptor (beta chain) originates from a study of CD8+ T cells in alopecia areata. Findings and limits, study-wide: Elevated clonality characterized lesional scalp relative to normal scalp, particularly in alopecia totalis/universalis. Sequenced scalp T cells also include alphabeta T cells resident in normal skin.

Treatment meaning: oral pan-JAK inhibitor, 5-10 mg twice daily. Alopecia areata patients had lesional scalp punch biopsies and peripheral blood taken from them. Only a few counts were recorded for this clone. Its cognate antigen is unknown. Germline CDR1 and CDR2: LNHDA and SQIVND (reference sequence). This CDR3 contains 16 residues. The junction had 7 bases not matched to a gene; V was cut back by 4 bases and J by 2 bases. Sequencing relied on a cDNA template that was reverse transcribed from extracted RNA. Generated by immunoSEQ multiplex PCR, the TCRdb table keeps only in-frame clones and is missing some. The profile covers more than 100,000 clones, with about 50% appearing a single time and around 0.46% taken by the ten largest.

This clonotype was obtained from a human donor with alopecia areata. The sample in question was CD4+ T cells sorted from blood, obtained at week 4, from a patient treated with tofacitinib. This chain links TRBV19 with TRBJ2-7; 11 bases line up with TRBD2. Here the CDR3 DNA reads TGTGCCAGTAGTACCCCTAGCGGGGGGCCTCCCTACGAGCAGTACTTC. It codes for CASSTPSGGPPYEQYF.